Listed here are 26 T cell receptor beta chains from one sample, sequenced in a study of cytomegalovirus exposure and HLA in healthy donors. Researchers ran the PCR with 60 Vbeta and 13 Jbeta primers. Method: immunoSEQ multiplex PCR; TCRdb's copy keeps in-frame clones and lacks some. The sample totals approximately 150,000 clones. The sample was PBMCs. All receptors come from a woman between 45 and 65 years old in good health and CMV-seronegative.

V gene TRBV5-1 combines with J gene TRBJ2-7, with 11 bases identical to TRBD1. Germline loops: CDR1 SGHRS, CDR2 YFSETQ. This CDR3 contains 18 residues. With 0 bases clipped from V and 3 bases from J, the junction kept 11 bases outside the gene matches. The CDR3 DNA is TGCGCCAGCAGCTTGGGATTAGGACAGGGGGCGCGGGTCTACGAGCAGTACTTC. Translation: CASSLGLGQGARVYEQYF.

The chain has TRBV7-9 and TRBJ2-2; D is possibly TRBD1 (6 bases). This CDR3 is 15 amino acids long. V lost 2 bases and J lost 5, with 12 bases in between. From germline, CDR1 is SEHNR and CDR2 FQNEAQ (reference sequence). The CDR3 coding sequence is TGTGCCAGCAGCTTAAAACAGGGTCTTACCGGGGAGCTGTTTTTT. As protein: CASSLKQGLTGELFF.

The rearrangement links TRBV28 to TRBJ1-2; 7 nucleotides line up with TRBD1. CDR1 MDHEN and CDR2 SYDVKM come from the germline V gene. CDR3 length equals 12 residues. The V segment lost 3 bases and the J segment 8 bases; nucleotides outside the gene matches: 3. The CDR3 bases are TGTGCCAGCAGTTTGGCAGGGGGAGGCTACACCTTC. Translated: CASSLAGGGYTF.

This rearrangement joins TRBV5-1 to TRBJ1-1; 9 bases line up with TRBD1. Germline V gene sequence: CDR1 SGHRS, CDR2 YFSETQ. The CDR3 runs to 15 residues. V was pared by 4 bases and J by 4 bases, with 8 bases of the junction left unmatched. Here the CDR3 reads CASSPPYRGRTEAFF. DNA for the CDR3: TGCGCCAGCAGCCCACCCTACAGGGGGCGCACTGAAGCTTTCTTT.

The chain carries TRBV6-5 and TRBJ1-2; the D gene is possibly TRBD1 (6 bases). Trimming took off 2 bases at V and 5 bases at J, with 15 bases between the two ends. The germline V gene encodes CDR1 MNHEY and CDR2 SVGAGI. This CDR3 is built from 15 residues. CDR3 protein: CASSYRRTELYGYTF. In DNA form, the CDR3 reads TGTGCCAGCAGTTACCGTCGGACAGAACTTTATGGCTACACCTTC.

The chain uses TRBV5-1 and TRBJ2-7, with TRBD1 identical over 7 bases. The junction had 11 bases not matched to a gene; V was cut back by 0 bases and J by 5 bases. The CDR3 contains 16 residues. CDR1 is SGHRS, CDR2 YFSETQ, per germline. This chain's CDR3 is CASSLGLATGWNEQYF. CDR3 coding DNA: TGCGCCAGCAGCTTGGGTTTGGCGACAGGGTGGAACGAGCAGTACTTC.

The chain links TRBV4-2 to TRBJ1-1; no clear D. The length of the CDR3 is 11 residues. Germline CDR1 is LGHNA and CDR2 is YNFKEQ. Trimming removed 3 bases at V and 8 bases at J, with 7 bases between. The DNA for the CDR3 is TGTGCCAGCAGCCATGGGCCAGAAGCTTTCTTT. Residues: CASSHGPEAFF.

The V call is TRBV5-1, the J call TRBJ2-1; 8 bases are a match to TRBD2. The CDR3 runs to 15 residues. Trimming cost V 4 bases and J 9 bases; bases outside gene matches: 12. In germline, CDR1 is SGHRS, CDR2 YFSETQ. The CDR3 loop is CASSPQGPLAGEQFF. CDR3 bases: TGCGCCAGCAGCCCCCAGGGTCCCCTAGCGGGTGAGCAGTTCTTC.

This rearrangement joins TRBV29-1 to TRBJ2-3, with D possibly matching TRBD2 (5 bases). Looked up from germline, CDR1 is SQVTM and CDR2 is ANQGSEA. V was cut by 3 bases and J by 2 bases, with 9 bases left in between. This CDR3 region has 13 residues. In DNA, the CDR3 is TGCAGCGTTGAGGGCGGGTACACAGATACGCAGTATTTT. This codes for CSVEGGYTDTQYF.

The V call is TRBV7-9, the J call TRBJ2-3; D gene uncertain. V lost 5 bases, J lost 3 bases, and 3 bases lay in between. The CDR3 extends over 11 amino acids. The germline V gene has CDR1 SEHNR and CDR2 FQNEAQ (reference sequence). The CDR3 DNA is TGTGCCAGCAGCCCGACAGATACGCAGTATTTT. Protein product: CASSPTDTQYF.

Turning to this clone: Other DNA variants within this sample encode the same CDR3. J is TRBJ2-7 and V is TRBV5-6; 7 nucleotides align to TRBD2. Losses at the gene ends were 0 bases for V and 0 bases for J; bases not matched to a gene: 3. CDR3 size: 15 residues. Germline V gene sequence: CDR1 SGHDT, CDR2 YYEEEE. The CDR3 sequence is CASSLEGRASYEQYF. The CDR3 region has the DNA TGTGCCAGCAGCTTGGAAGGGAGGGCCTCCTACGAGCAGTACTTC.

V and J are TRBV6-4 and TRBJ2-3; 8 bases line up with TRBD1. J lost 1 base, V lost 6 bases, and 3 bases had no gene match. The CDR3 consists of 14 residues. Germline loops: CDR1 MRHNA, CDR2 SNTAGT. CDR3 in amino acids: CASSPTGGTDTQYF. For the CDR3, the DNA is TGTGCCAGCAGCCCGACAGGGGGCACAGATACGCAGTATTTT.

The chain couples TRBV5-8 to TRBJ2-3; 10 nucleotides align to TRBD1. V shed 3 bases and J 1 base; nucleotides not matched to a gene: 2. This CDR3 contains 15 residues. From germline, CDR1 is SGHTS and CDR2 YDEGEE. The CDR3 sequence is CASSWGTGGTDTQYF. As DNA, the CDR3 is TGTGCCAGCAGCTGGGGGACAGGGGGCACAGATACGCAGTATTTT.

The gene calls are TRBV6-7 and TRBJ2-5; 12 nucleotides agree with TRBD2. TRBV6-7 is classed as an ORF, of uncertain function. The V segment lost 4 bases and the J segment 2 bases; nucleotides outside the gene matches: 5. The CDR3 is made up of 16 amino acids. The DNA for the CDR3 is TGTGCCAGCAGTTTCATGCTAGCGGGGGGGCAAGAGACCCAGTACTTC. Its translation: CASSFMLAGGQETQYF.

V usage is TRBV28 and J usage is TRBJ1-1; no clear D gene. Trimming took 6 bases from V and 8 from J, leaving 13 bases between them. This CDR3 has 12 residues. Looked up from germline, CDR1 is MDHEN and CDR2 is SYDVKM. The CDR3 sequence: CASRGGSREAFF. The CDR3 DNA is TGTGCCAGCAGAGGCGGTTCCCGGGAAGCTTTCTTT.

This chain joins TRBV9 and TRBJ2-6; D is undetermined. V lost 7 bases and J lost 3, with 17 bases in between. The germline V gene has CDR1 SGDLS and CDR2 YYNGEE. The CDR3 is 16 residues long. CDR3 DNA sequence: TGTGCCAGCTCCCAAAGTACGGTTCTTGGGGCCAACGTCCTGACTTTC. Encoded protein: CASSQSTVLGANVLTF. The full variable domain, in which reference TRBV9 and TRBJ2-6 provide the parts outside the CDR3, is DSGVTQTPKHLITATGQRVTLRCSPRSGDLSVYWYQQSLDQGLQFLIQYYNGEERAKGNILERFSAQQFPDLHSELNLSSLELGDSALYFCASSQSTVLGANVLTFGAGSRLTVL.

This chain connects TRBV11-3 to TRBJ2-3; weak D call: TRBD2 (6 bases). Trimming pared 5 bases from V and 2 bases from J, leaving 11 bases between. This CDR3 region has 14 residues. The germline CDR1 and CDR2 sequences are SGHNT and YENEEA. The DNA for the CDR3 is TGTGCCAGCAGCCCTGGGGGGACCACAGATACGCAGTATTTT. Translation gives CASSPGGTTDTQYF.

This rearrangement joins TRBV5-1 to TRBJ1-1, with D possibly being TRBD1 (5 bases). Germline CDR1 is SGHRS and CDR2 is YFSETQ. The CDR3 has 15 residues. Trimming left V 4 bases short and J 5 bases short, with 18 bases between. CDR3 sequence reads: CASSPGGGSRTEAFF. The CDR3 DNA reads TGCGCCAGCAGCCCCGGCGGGGGGTCTCGAACTGAAGCTTTCTTT. The whole variable domain, filled in from reference TRBV5-1 and TRBJ1-1, reads KAGVTQTPRYLIKTRGQQVTLSCSPISGHRSVSWYQQTPGQGLQFLFEYFSETQRNKGNFPGRFSGRQFSNSRSEMNVSTLELGDSALYLCASSPGGGSRTEAFFGQGTRLTVV.

The chain has TRBV7-6 and TRBJ2-7; 7 bases map to TRBD2. Germline CDR1 and CDR2: SGHVS and FNYEAQ. Unmatched junction bases numbered 17, after V lost 4 bases and J lost 2 bases. CDR3 length: 18 residues. The CDR3 region is CASSSYGGRRRAAYEQYF. The CDR3 DNA reads as TGTGCCAGCAGCTCGTACGGGGGGAGACGGAGGGCCGCCTACGAGCAGTACTTC.

In DNA, the CDR3 is TGCGCCAGCAAACAGTCCGACCTGAGCTCCTACGAGCAGTACTTC. Translation gives CASKQSDLSSYEQYF. The chain combines TRBV5-1 with TRBJ2-5; D remains ambiguous. With the DNA end fitting TRBJ2-7 better, the J assignment may be wrong. This CDR3 contains 15 residues. CDR1 is SGHRS, CDR2 YFSETQ, per germline.

The chain is built from TRBV28 and TRBJ2-2; a possible D gene is TRBD2 (7 bases). V lost 10 bases, J lost 4 bases, and 19 bases lay in between. This CDR3 region has 15 residues. Germline CDR1 MDHEN, CDR2 SYDVKM. The CDR3 loop is CAILETSRGTGELFF. The CDR3 DNA reads as TGTGCCATACTCGAGACTAGCAGGGGCACCGGGGAGCTGTTTTTT.

The V gene is TRBV6-5, the J gene TRBJ1-4; possibly TRBD1 for D (6 bases). The V gene lost 7 bases and the J gene lost 7 bases, with 16 bases spanning the gap. The CDR3 is 14 amino acids. The germline CDR1 and CDR2 sequences are MNHEY and SVGAGI. In nucleotides, the CDR3 is TGTGCCAGCACCGACGGGGGGGCGGTTGAAAAACTGTTTTTT. It encodes CASTDGGAVEKLFF.

This chain uses TRBV12-5 with TRBJ2-3; perhaps TRBD1 as D (6 bases). This CDR3 has 16 amino acids. The germline gives CDR1 LGHNT, CDR2 FRNRAP. V lost 3 bases and J lost 1, with 14 bases in between. The CDR3 is CASGFGQWLGTDTQYF. Written as DNA, the CDR3 is TGTGCTAGTGGTTTTGGACAGTGGTTAGGCACAGATACGCAGTATTTT.

V gene TRBV5-1 combines with J gene TRBJ1-3; D is unclear. V lost 0 bases, J lost 0 bases, and 10 bases lay in between. The V gene's germline CDR1 is SGHRS and CDR2 YFSETQ. This CDR3 is built from 16 residues. The CDR3, as DNA: TGCGCCAGCAGCTTGGTCTCAGGTCCCTCTGGAAACACCATATATTTT. Translating gives CASSLVSGPSGNTIYF. Using reference TRBV5-1 and TRBJ1-3 for the parts outside the CDR3, the full variable domain is KAGVTQTPRYLIKTRGQQVTLSCSPISGHRSVSWYQQTPGQGLQFLFEYFSETQRNKGNFPGRFSGRQFSNSRSEMNVSTLELGDSALYLCASSLVSGPSGNTIYFGEGSWLTVV.

This chain links TRBV5-1 with TRBJ2-7; 7 nucleotides line up with TRBD1. The junction had 10 bases not matched to a gene; V was cut back by 4 bases and J by 3 bases. The CDR3 is made up of 15 amino acids. CDR1 is SGHRS, CDR2 YFSETQ, per germline. The CDR3 here is CASSPGTASHYEQYF. The CDR3 bases are TGCGCCAGCAGCCCCGGGACAGCCTCCCACTACGAGCAGTACTTC.

This chain joins TRBV18 and TRBJ2-7, with D maybe TRBD1 (6 bases). The CDR3 is made up of 13 amino acids. CDR1 and CDR2 (germline): KGHSH, LQKENI. Trimming shortened V by 4 bases and J by 7 bases, and 14 bases separated the two germline ends. The CDR3 region has the DNA TGTGCCAGCTCACTAGGGGGTGAGCGAGAGCAGTACTTC. Amino acids: CASSLGGEREQYF.